This TCR beta chain was sequenced during a study of blood T cell repertoires in COVID-19. The count of this clone is one. With 2 bases clipped from V and 3 bases from J, the junction kept 14 bases outside the gene matches. In germline, CDR1 is MNHNS, CDR2 SASEGT. This CDR3 region has 18 residues. In the original workflow: Reference gene primer amplification gave nucleated cell count estimates. The data were produced by immunoSEQ multiplex PCR, yet TCRdb's version contains in-frame clones alone and is incomplete. The V and J calls and the clone size are those of that table, but D and trimming were determined from the DNA. The data contain roughly 140,000 clones, around 84% of them singletons.

The sequence derives from an older man with acute or convalescent COVID-19. The sample consisted of peripheral blood. The V and J genes are TRBV6-1 and TRBJ2-7; 9 positions match TRBD1. The CDR3 coding sequence is TGTGCCAGCAGTGAAAGGTGGTCCGGGACAGGGAAAATCTACGAGCAGTACTTC. Translation gives CASSERWSGTGKIYEQYF.